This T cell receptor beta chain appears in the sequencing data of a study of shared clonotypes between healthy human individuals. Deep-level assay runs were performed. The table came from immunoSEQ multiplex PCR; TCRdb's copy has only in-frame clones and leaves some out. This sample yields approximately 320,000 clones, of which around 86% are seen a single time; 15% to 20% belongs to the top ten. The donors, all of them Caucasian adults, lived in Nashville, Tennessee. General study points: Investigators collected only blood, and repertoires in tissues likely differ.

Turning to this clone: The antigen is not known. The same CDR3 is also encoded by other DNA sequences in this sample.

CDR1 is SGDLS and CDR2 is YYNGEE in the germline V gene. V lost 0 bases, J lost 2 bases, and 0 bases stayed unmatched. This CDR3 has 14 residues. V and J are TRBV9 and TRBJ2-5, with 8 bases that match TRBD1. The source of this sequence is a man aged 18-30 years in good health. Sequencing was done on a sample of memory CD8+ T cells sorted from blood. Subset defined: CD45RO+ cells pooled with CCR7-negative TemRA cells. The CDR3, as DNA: TGTGCCAGCAGCGTAGGACAGGGGCAAGAGACCCAGTACTTC. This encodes CASSVGQGQETQYF.